A selection of T cell receptor beta chains follows, all from one sample in a study of T cells after yellow fever vaccination. TCRdb ran MiXCR on the 5' RACE reads and lists one entry per CDR3 protein. The table lists approximately 120,000 distinct CDR3 sequences, 7.4% of them singletons. Sequenced here: CD4+ T cells sorted from PBMCs, sampled 10 days after the first yellow fever vaccination. These receptors all come from a man aged 18 to 30 who received the YFV17D yellow fever vaccine. CDR3s leave out the opening cysteine and the closing phenylalanine or tryptophan. Only part of the rows carry a size: once, few, many, or a class if the clone is expanded.

>TRBV9|11|few
ASSGGGSDTQY
>TRBV7-2|13|many
ASILEAANTGELF
>TRBV5-1|14|many
ASRLRGDRAYNEQF
>TRBV19|12|-
ASTKGAASSEAF
>TRBV3-1|10|many
ATSFGNYGYT
>TRBV5-1|12|many
ASSFIEGRYEQY
>TRBV2|11|many
ASSQRGEETQY
>TRBV5-1|18|many
ASSWDRGRILASGANVLT
>TRBV28|8|-
ASGAEKLF
>TRBV11-2|13|many
ASSLGLASYNEQF
>TRBV4-3|15|-
ASSQDIRPDRGDEQY
>TRBV10-1|12|many
ASSSGQGSWGYT
>TRBV7-2|11|many
ASSSQGADIQY
>TRBV2|13|many
ASSRDRMSNQPQH
>TRBV12-3/TRBV12-4|17|-
ASSLALASGGGSYNEQF
>TRBV25-1|10|many
ASWGVSETQY
>TRBV5-4|13|-
ASSLRQVVYNEQF
>TRBV5-1|14|-
ASSLNGGASYNEQF
>TRBV18|9|-
ASSPGSGEF
>TRBV2|12|many
ATREDGGREKLF
>TRBV7-2|14|few
ASSLASGGAAETQY
>TRBV12-3/TRBV12-4|14|many
ASSPLQRGNTGELF
>TRBV4-1|12|many
ASSPVAKNQPQH
>TRBV7-9|13|many
ASSLPGNLKETQY
>TRBV7-2|11|many
ASSFDGRYGYT
>TRBV5-1|13|few
ASSFFMAGRSPLH
>TRBV5-1|15|many
ASSSSLGASGANVLT
>TRBV7-8|15|few
ASSPRLDRLDNQPQH
>TRBV11-2|13|many
ASSLDGPTNSPLH
>TRBV6-1|14|many
ASRETTGGGNQPQH
>TRBV12-3/TRBV12-4|12|many
ASSPLDRNQPQH